This record looks at one T cell receptor beta chain sequence and its context. This entry is derived from a study of blood T cell repertoires in COVID-19. As for the study in general: The samples span acute and convalescent COVID-19 from the United States, Italy and Spain. The analysed material was cDNA or gDNA that came from T cells, B-cell-depleted T cells, or PBMCs.

In germline, CDR1 is SNHLY, CDR2 FYNNEI. The CDR3 totals 16 residues. V lost 4 bases and J 0 bases, leaving 13 bases between the germline ends. Per the original methods: Amplification of reference gene primers provided the estimated nucleated cell counts. Here immunoSEQ multiplex PCR was the method, and the copy in TCRdb shows in-frame clones only, minus some. V and J calls and clone size follow that table, whereas D and trimming were derived from the DNA. The data hold about 150,000 clones, with 80% to 90% observed a single time. Material for sequencing was peripheral blood. The clonotype originates from a woman aged 40 to 50 with acute or convalescent COVID-19. This chain uses TRBV2 with TRBJ1-5; D is perhaps TRBD1 (5 bases). CDR3 coding DNA: TGTGCCAGCAGTGGAACGCTACAGGATAGCAATCAGCCCCAGCATTTT. It specifies CASSGTLQDSNQPQHF.